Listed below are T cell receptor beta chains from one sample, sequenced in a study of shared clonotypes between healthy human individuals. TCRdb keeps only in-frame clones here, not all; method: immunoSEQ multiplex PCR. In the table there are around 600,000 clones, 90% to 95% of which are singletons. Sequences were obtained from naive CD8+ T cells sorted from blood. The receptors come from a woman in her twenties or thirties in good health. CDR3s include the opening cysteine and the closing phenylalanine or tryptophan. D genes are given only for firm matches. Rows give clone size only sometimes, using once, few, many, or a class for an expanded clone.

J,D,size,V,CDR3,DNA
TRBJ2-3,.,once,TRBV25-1,CASSEESPGTDTQYF,TGTGCCAGCAGTGAGGAGAGCCCGGGCACAGATACGCAGTATTTT
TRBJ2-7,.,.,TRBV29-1,CSVEDPLAGTYEQYF,TGCAGCGTTGAAGATCCGTTGGCGGGGACCTACGAGCAGTACTTC
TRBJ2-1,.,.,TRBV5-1,CASSESSYNEQFF,TGCGCCAGCAGCGAAAGCTCCTACAATGAGCAGTTCTTC
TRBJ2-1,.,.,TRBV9,CASSVDGINYNEQFF,TGTGCCAGCAGCGTAGACGGGATAAACTACAATGAGCAGTTCTTC
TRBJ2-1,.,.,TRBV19,CASSIVFGSSYNEQFF,TGTGCCAGTAGTATAGTGTTCGGGAGCTCCTACAATGAGCAGTTCTTC
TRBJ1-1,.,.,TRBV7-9,CASVREDTEAFF,TGTGCCAGCGTTCGGGAAGACACTGAAGCTTTCTTT
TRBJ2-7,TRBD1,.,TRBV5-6,CASSWDRGEQYF,TGTGCCAGCAGCTGGGACAGGGGCGAGCAGTACTTC
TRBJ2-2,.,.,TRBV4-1,CASSQVFPLEGTGELFF,TGCGCCAGCAGCCAAGTTTTTCCCTTAGAAGGCACCGGGGAGCTGTTTTTT
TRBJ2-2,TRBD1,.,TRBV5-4,CASRSGQGFGGELFF,TGTGCCAGCAGGTCGGGACAGGGGTTCGGCGGGGAGCTGTTTTTT
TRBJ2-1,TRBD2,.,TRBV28,CASSSALLASGSLTNEQFF,TGTGCCAGCAGCTCCGCATTACTCGCTAGCGGGAGTTTGACAAATGAGCAGTTCTTC
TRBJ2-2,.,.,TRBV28,CASSFRGNTGELFF,TGTGCCAGCAGTTTTCGCGGGAACACCGGGGAGCTGTTTTTT
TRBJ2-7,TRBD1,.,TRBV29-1,CSVEETGTGGEQYF,TGCAGCGTTGAAGAAACCGGGACAGGGGGCGAGCAGTACTTC
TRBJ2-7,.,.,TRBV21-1,CARSGQGMQQYF,TGTGCCAGGTCGGGACAGGGTATGCAGCAGTACTTC
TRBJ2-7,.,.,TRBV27,CASSHPPGQGSVEQYF,TGTGCCAGCAGTCACCCCCCGGGGCAGGGGAGCGTCGAGCAGTACTTC
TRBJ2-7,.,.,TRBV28,CASSLGDYEQYF,TGTGCCAGCAGCCTCGGGGATTACGAGCAGTACTTC
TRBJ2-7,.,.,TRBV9,CASSLGLSSYEQYF,TGTGCCAGCAGCTTAGGACTTTCCTCCTACGAGCAGTACTTC
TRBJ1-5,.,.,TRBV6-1,CASSEAIASSQPQHF,TGTGCCAGCAGTGAAGCAATCGCCAGTAGTCAGCCCCAGCATTTT
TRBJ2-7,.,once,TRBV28,CASSATGPGAYEQYF,TGTGCCAGCAGTGCTACCGGCCCTGGGGCCTACGAGCAGTACTTC
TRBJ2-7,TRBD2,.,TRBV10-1,CASSSRTSFEQYF,TGCGCCAGCAGCTCCCGGACTAGCTTCGAGCAGTACTTC
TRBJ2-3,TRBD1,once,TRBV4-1,CASSHRDRGVGDTQYF,TGCGCCAGCAGCCACCGGGACAGGGGAGTGGGGGATACGCAGTATTTT
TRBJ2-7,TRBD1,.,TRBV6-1,CAILRTGIHEQYF,TGTGCCATCCTGAGGACAGGGATCCACGAGCAGTACTTC
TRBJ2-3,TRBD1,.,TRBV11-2,CASSRGQESTDTQYF,TGTGCCAGCAGCCGTGGACAGGAAAGCACAGATACGCAGTATTTT
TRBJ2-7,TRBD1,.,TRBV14,CASSPSPGQGYYEQYF,TGTGCCAGCAGCCCCTCGCCGGGACAGGGATACTACGAGCAGTACTTC
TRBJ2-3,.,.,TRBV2,CASSETAQGSSDTQYF,TGTGCCAGCAGTGAAACGGCGCAGGGAAGCTCAGATACGCAGTATTTT
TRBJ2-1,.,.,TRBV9,CASTEGGRSSSYNEQFF,TGTGCCAGCACTGAGGGGGGACGGTCCAGCTCCTACAATGAGCAGTTCTTC
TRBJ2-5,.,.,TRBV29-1,CSVVSAAGKETQYF,TGCAGCGTTGTTTCTGCGGCGGGAAAAGAGACCCAGTACTTC
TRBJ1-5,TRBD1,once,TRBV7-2,CASSVDRDYQPQHF,TGTGCCAGCAGCGTCGACAGGGATTATCAGCCCCAGCATTTT
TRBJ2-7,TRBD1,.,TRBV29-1,CSAAHRGHEQYF,TGCAGCGCCGCCCACAGGGGGCACGAGCAGTACTTC
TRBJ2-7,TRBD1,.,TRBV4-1,CASSHGTDEQYF,TGCGCCAGCAGCCACGGGACAGACGAGCAGTACTTC
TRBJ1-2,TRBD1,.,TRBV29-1,CSVEDDRGGGYGYTF,TGCAGCGTTGAAGATGACAGGGGAGGGGGCTATGGCTACACCTTC
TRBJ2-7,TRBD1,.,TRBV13,CASSPTGAYEQYF,TGTGCCAGCAGCCCCACAGGGGCCTACGAGCAGTACTTC
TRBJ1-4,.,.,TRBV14,CASSQDFGGEKLFF,TGTGCCAGCAGCCAAGATTTCGGGGGCGAAAAACTGTTTTTT
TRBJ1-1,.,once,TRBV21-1,CASSKGWGDNTEAFF,TGTGCCAGCAGCAAAGGATGGGGGGACAACACTGAAGCTTTCTTT
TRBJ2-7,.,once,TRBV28,CASTLGEGSYEQYF,TGTGCCAGCACCTTAGGAGAGGGATCCTACGAGCAGTACTTC
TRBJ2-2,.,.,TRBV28,CASNRRQPYTGELFF,TGTGCCAGCAACCGCAGACAGCCCTACACCGGGGAGCTGTTTTTT
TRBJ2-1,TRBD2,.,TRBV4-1,CASSLLAGNEQFF,TGCGCCAGCAGCCTACTAGCGGGCAATGAGCAGTTCTTC
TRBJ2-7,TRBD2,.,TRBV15,CATSRELWKLAGENYEQYF,TGTGCCACCAGCAGAGAACTTTGGAAGCTAGCGGGAGAGAACTACGAGCAGTACTTC
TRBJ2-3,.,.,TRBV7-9,CASSHNRGADTQYF,TGTGCCAGCAGCCATAACAGAGGGGCAGATACGCAGTATTTT
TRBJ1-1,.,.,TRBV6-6,CASSYSAPAGGTEAFF,TGTGCCAGCAGTTACAGCGCCCCCGCCGGGGGAACTGAAGCTTTCTTT
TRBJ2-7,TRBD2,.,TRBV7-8,CASSKLNAGDPSYEQYF,TGTGCCAGCAGCAAACTGAATGCGGGAGACCCCTCCTACGAGCAGTACTTC
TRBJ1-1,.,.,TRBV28,CASRIPGNTEAFF,TGTGCCAGCAGGATACCTGGGAACACTGAAGCTTTCTTT
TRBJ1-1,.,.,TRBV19,CASILPGSTEAFF,TGTGCCAGTATTCTTCCGGGATCCACTGAAGCTTTCTTT
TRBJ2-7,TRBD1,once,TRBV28,CASSFGDRGSDEQYF,TGTGCCAGCAGTTTCGGGGACAGGGGGTCCGACGAGCAGTACTTC